This T cell receptor beta chain was found in a study of beta chain features in type 1 diabetes. V was pared by 0 bases and J by 2 bases, with 3 bases between. The germline CDR1 and CDR2 sequences are SGHVS and FNYEAQ. The CDR3 runs to 13 residues. The isolated RNA, all of it, was reverse transcribed, so expressed TCRB transcripts were what got sequenced. Here immunoSEQ multiplex PCR was the method, and the copy in TCRdb shows in-frame clones only, minus some. The sample yields about 470,000 clones, about 30% seen once. A note on this clone: This sample also contains other DNA sequences that code for the same CDR3.

One heparinised blood draw, averaging approximately 0.11 L, came from each donor. Every sorted population was more than 95% pure. Input material: naive CD4+ T cells from blood. The chain employs TRBV7-6 and TRBJ2-3; D not certain. This TCR was recovered from a man younger than 35 in good health. The CDR3 reads CASSLAPTDTQYF. As DNA, the CDR3 is TGTGCCAGCAGCTTAGCGCCCACAGATACGCAGTATTTT.